This passage covers 10 T cell receptor beta chains from one sample sequenced in a study of cytomegalovirus exposure and HLA in healthy donors. The PCR ran on 60 Vbeta and 13 Jbeta primers. Using immunoSEQ multiplex PCR, the repertoire was profiled, and TCRdb retains in-frame clones only, with some absent. The repertoire consists of about 82,000 clones, with over 80% occurring once and the leading ten covering 2% to 2.5%. Sequences were obtained from PBMCs. All receptors come from a man aged 18-30 years in good health and CMV-seronegative.

In its sample, this clone was seen a few times. The V call is TRBV7-2, the J call TRBJ1-3; unclear D gene. The CDR3 consists of 15 residues. Germline CDR1 SGHTA, CDR2 FQGNSA. V lost 5 bases to trimming and J lost 0 bases, with 11 bases between them. Written as DNA, the CDR3 is TGTGCCAGCAGCATCGGACTGAACTCTGGAAACACCATATATTTT. It translates to CASSIGLNSGNTIYF. Complete variable domain (other parts from reference TRBV7-2 and TRBJ1-3): GAGVSQSPSNKVTEKGKDVELRCDPISGHTALYWYRQSLGQGLEFLIYFQGNSAPDKSGLPSDRFSAERTGGSVSTLTIQRTQQEDSAVYLCASSIGLNSGNTIYFGEGSWLTVV.

This clone was observed a few times. The chain uses TRBV14 and TRBJ1-1; unclear D gene. V was clipped by 1 base and J by 0 bases, with 6 bases between them. This CDR3 region has 14 residues. Germline CDR1 reads SGHDN; CDR2 reads FVKESK. This chain's CDR3 is CASSQAGMNTEAFF. The CDR3 DNA sequence: TGTGCCAGCAGCCAAGCCGGGATGAACACTGAAGCTTTCTTT.

CDR3 in amino acids: CASSRTGLTYNEQFF. The CDR3, as DNA: TGCGCCAGCAGCCGGACAGGGCTAACCTACAATGAGCAGTTCTTC. This chain joins TRBV4-3 and TRBJ2-1; 8 nucleotides match TRBD1. The J segment lost 2 bases and the V segment lost 4 bases, leaving 4 bases of the junction unmatched. The germline CDR1 and CDR2 sequences are LGHNA and YSLEER. CDR3 size: 15 residues.

J is TRBJ2-6 and V is TRBV29-1, with 7 bases lining up with TRBD2. CDR3 length: 12 residues. The trim removed 2 bases at V and 11 bases at J, leaving 3 bases unmatched. The germline gives CDR1 SQVTM, CDR2 ANQGSEA. CDR3 in amino acids: CSVEWGRDVLTF. As DNA, the CDR3 is TGCAGCGTTGAATGGGGGAGGGACGTCCTGACTTTC.

V is TRBV30 and J is TRBJ2-7, with D perhaps matching TRBD1 (5 bases). CDR3 length: 12 amino acids. Trimming removed 0 bases at V and 4 bases at J, with 7 bases between. Germline CDR1 is GTSNPN and CDR2 is SVGIG (reference sequence). The CDR3 region is CAWSVGAYEQYF. The CDR3 DNA reads as TGTGCCTGGAGTGTAGGGGCTTACGAGCAGTACTTC. The variable domain in full, with the rest retrieved from reference TRBV30 and TRBJ2-7, is SQTIHQWPATLVQPVGSPLSLECTVEGTSNPNLYWYRQAAGRGLQLLFYSVGIGQISSEVPQNLSASRPQDRQFILSSKKLLLSDSGFYLCAWSVGAYEQYFGPGTRLTVT.

The rearrangement uses TRBV6-5 and TRBJ2-5; no firm D call. V lost 7 bases and J 7 bases, leaving 16 bases between the germline ends. The CDR3 is made up of 13 amino acids. Per germline, CDR1 MNHEY and CDR2 SVGAGI. In DNA form, the CDR3 reads TGTGCCAGCACCCCACTTATGGCAGGGACCCAGTACTTC. This sequence encodes CASTPLMAGTQYF.

V and J are TRBV2 and TRBJ2-1; TRBD2 matches at 14 bases. V lost 6 bases and J lost 8; bases outside the gene matches: 9. The germline V gene has CDR1 SNHLY and CDR2 FYNNEI. The CDR3 extends over 16 amino acids. As DNA, the CDR3 is TGTGCCAGCAGCTACACGGGACTAGCGGGAGTGGATGAGCAGTTCTTC. This gives the protein CASSYTGLAGVDEQFF.

The rearrangement uses TRBV4-2 and TRBJ2-2; 13 bases align to TRBD2. This CDR3 has 19 amino acids. Germline V gene lookup returns CDR1 LGHNA and CDR2 YNFKEQ. The junction had 9 bases not matched to a gene; V was cut back by 4 bases and J by 1 base. The CDR3: CASSRTGTSGTRNTGELFF. For the CDR3, the DNA is TGTGCCAGCAGCCGAACCGGGACTAGCGGGACGCGGAACACCGGGGAGCTGTTTTTT.

The V call is TRBV9, the J call TRBJ2-5, with D perhaps TRBD1 (6 bases). The germline V and J ends were trimmed by 3 bases and 2 bases, with 14 bases remaining between them. CDR3 length: 15 amino acids. Per germline, CDR1 SGDLS and CDR2 YYNGEE. The CDR3 DNA follows: TGTGCCAGCAGCGGAGGGACAATGTCGCAAGAGACCCAGTACTTC. Protein sequence: CASSGGTMSQETQYF. Supplemented by reference TRBV9 and TRBJ2-5, the full variable domain reads DSGVTQTPKHLITATGQRVTLRCSPRSGDLSVYWYQQSLDQGLQFLIQYYNGEERAKGNILERFSAQQFPDLHSELNLSSLELGDSALYFCASSGGTMSQETQYFGPGTRLLVL.

V and J are TRBV4-3 and TRBJ2-1; D not certain. Deletions cut 2 bases from V and 7 bases from J, with 15 bases between. The CDR3 has 15 amino acids. The germline V gene has CDR1 LGHNA and CDR2 YSLEER. CDR3 nucleotides: TGCGCCAGCAGCCAAAGCCAGCGTGCAAGGAATGAGCAGTTCTTC. Translating gives CASSQSQRARNEQFF.